This TCR beta chain was observed in a study of T cells in Graves' hyperthyroidism and ophthalmopathy. Points from the study as a whole: Clonotypes that were expanded in thyroid above 0.001 mostly appeared in blood too. It was a median approximately 7.1 months before onset that the model predicted ophthalmopathy.

Germline V gives CDR1 SEHNR, CDR2 FQNEAQ (reference sequence). Losses at the gene ends were 3 bases for V and 7 bases for J; bases not matched to a gene: 2. The CDR3 spans 14 residues. TCR beta CDR3 regions were amplified from RNA transcripts. TCR CDR3 regions were first amplified by RT-PCR with HTBI primers. TCRdb analysed the multiplex PCR reads with MiXCR anew, one entry per CDR3 protein. The sample has roughly 500,000 distinct CDR3 sequences; around 43% are singletons. Worth noting for this clonotype: The target antigen is unknown.

The study left out patients who had uncontrolled infection, other autoimmune disease, pregnancy or lactation. The gene calls are TRBV7-9 and TRBJ1-6; 8 positions match TRBD1. The receptor's source is an adult woman with Graves' disease, either hyperthyroidism or ophthalmopathy (not recorded which). The sample comprised peripheral blood or thyroid tissue (not recorded which). CDR3 residues: CASSFRGLNSPLHF. As DNA, the CDR3 is TGTGCCAGCAGCTTCAGGGGGCTGAATTCACCCCTCCACTTT.